The present T cell receptor beta chain was sequenced within a study of identical twins. The CDR3 is 20 residues long. Trimming cost V 4 bases and J 3 bases; bases outside gene matches: 12. CDR1 and CDR2 (germline): LGHNA, YNFKEQ. Regarding the study as a whole: Excess low generation probability was seen in twin-shared out-of-frame alpha sequences. These conclusions were based on statistical analysis (cross-sectional, not following the same donors).

TCRdb reprocessed the 5' RACE reads via MiXCR and lists one record per CDR3 protein. Of 400,000 to 600,000 distinct CDR3 sequences in the sample, approximately 20% were seen once. All of the donors were Caucasians in good health. This clonotype was counted a few times. Its specificity is unknown. The same sample was also used in a study of yellow fever vaccine responses in identical twins. From that study: Twins' vaccine T cell responses reportedly seemed partly convergent and partly personalized.

This sequence joins TRBV4-2 and TRBJ2-1, with 16 bases identical to TRBD2. Sequencing used CD4+ T cells sorted from blood. This receptor was obtained from a woman under 30 in good health. As DNA, the CDR3 is TGTGCCAGCAGCCCCACAGTCGGGACTAGCGGGGGGGAAGACTACAATGAGCAGTTCTTC. Translated, it gives CASSPTVGTSGGEDYNEQFF.